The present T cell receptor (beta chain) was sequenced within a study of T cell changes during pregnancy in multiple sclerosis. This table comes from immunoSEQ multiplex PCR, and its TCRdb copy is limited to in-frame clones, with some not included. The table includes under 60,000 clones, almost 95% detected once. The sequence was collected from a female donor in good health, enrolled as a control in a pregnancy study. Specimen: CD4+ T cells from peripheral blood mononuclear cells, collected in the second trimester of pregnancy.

As DNA, the CDR3 is TGTGCCAGCAGCTTAGCGCTAAGGGGATGGGGTGAAGCTTTCTTT. Translating it yields CASSLALRGWGEAFF. The chain carries TRBV7-2 and TRBJ1-1; perhaps TRBD1 as D (5 bases). V shed 0 bases and J shed 7 bases, with 15 bases lying between them. From germline, CDR1 is SGHTA and CDR2 FQGNSA. The CDR3 runs to 15 residues.